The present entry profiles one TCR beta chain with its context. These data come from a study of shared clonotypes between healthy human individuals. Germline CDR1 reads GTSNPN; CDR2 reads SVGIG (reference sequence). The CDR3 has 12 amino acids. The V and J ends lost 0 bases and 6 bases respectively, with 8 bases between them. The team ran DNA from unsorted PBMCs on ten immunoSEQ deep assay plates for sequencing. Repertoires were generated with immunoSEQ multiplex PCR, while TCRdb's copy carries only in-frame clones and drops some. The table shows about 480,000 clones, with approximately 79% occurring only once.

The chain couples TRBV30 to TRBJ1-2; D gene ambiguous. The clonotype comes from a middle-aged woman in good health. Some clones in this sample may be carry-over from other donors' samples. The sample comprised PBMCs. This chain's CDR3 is CAWSVWEHGYTF. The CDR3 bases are TGTGCCTGGAGTGTGTGGGAGCATGGCTACACCTTC.